These 17 T cell receptor beta chains were sequenced from one sample in a study of T cell responses to AZD1222 COVID-19 vaccine. The repertoire was sequenced with immunoSEQ multiplex PCR; TCRdb's copy has only in-frame clones and lacks some. The table lists around 170,000 clones, around 90% of them singletons. The material sequenced was peripheral blood, taken 28 days after the second AZD1222 dose. The receptors derive from an adult who received the AZD1222 COVID-19 vaccine.

The chain links TRBV21-1 to TRBJ2-3. TRBV21-1 is a known pseudogene. CDR3 length: 16 amino acids. The CDR3 coding sequence is TGTGCCAGCAGCAAAATCCGTGACAGAGGAGGCGATACGCAGTATTTT. Amino acid sequence: CASSKIRDRGGDTQYF.

The chain has TRBV11-1 and TRBJ2-7; either TRBD1 or TRBD2 may fit D (5 bases each). This CDR3 region has 13 residues. The germline gives CDR1 SGHAT, CDR2 FQDESV (reference sequence). V lost 0 bases to trimming and J lost 3 bases, with 6 bases between them. As DNA, the CDR3 is TGTGCCAGCAGCTTAGCGGGGGTCTACGAGCAGTACTTC. Residues: CASSLAGVYEQYF.

V and J are TRBV5-1 and TRBJ1-1, with D possibly TRBD1 on 5 matching bases. The V and J ends lost 0 bases and 2 bases respectively, with 14 bases between them. Germline-derived CDR1 and CDR2 are SGHRS and YFSETQ. CDR3 size: 16 residues. CDR3 sequence (DNA): TGCGCCAGCAGCTTGGGCTCCCAGGGTTACAACACTGAAGCTTTCTTT. Translating it yields CASSLGSQGYNTEAFF. The variable domain in full, with the rest retrieved from reference TRBV5-1 and TRBJ1-1, is KAGVTQTPRYLIKTRGQQVTLSCSPISGHRSVSWYQQTPGQGLQFLFEYFSETQRNKGNFPGRFSGRQFSNSRSEMNVSTLELGDSALYLCASSLGSQGYNTEAFFGQGTRLTVV.

This clone was seen once. CDR3 in DNA: TGTGCCGTAAGAGGGGCCGACGAGCAGTACTTC. Translated: CAVRGADEQYF. V and J are TRBV19 and TRBJ2-7; either TRBD1 or TRBD2 may fit D (5 bases each). Trimming removed 11 bases from V and 5 bases from J, with 13 bases in between. Germline V lookup: CDR1 LNHDA, CDR2 SQIVND (reference sequence). The CDR3 is 11 amino acids.

The chain couples TRBV6-5 to TRBJ2-7; D gene uncertain. Trimming cost V 2 bases and J 5 bases, with 19 bases left between them. Germline lookup yields CDR1 MNHEY and CDR2 SVGAGI. The CDR3 length is 16 residues. The CDR3 protein is CASSYVPPGVDNEQYF. CDR3 coding DNA: TGTGCCAGCAGTTACGTCCCGCCAGGCGTGGATAACGAGCAGTACTTC.

This chain joins TRBV6-5 and TRBJ2-7, with D perhaps being TRBD1 or TRBD2 (5 bases each). Trimming stripped 7 bases from V and 2 bases from J, with 15 bases between. Germline CDR1 and CDR2: MNHEY and SVGAGI. CDR3 size: 14 residues. The CDR3 is CASKSRDGAYEQYF. CDR3 nucleotide sequence: TGTGCCAGCAAATCCCGGGACGGAGCCTACGAGCAGTACTTC.

The chain combines TRBV5-1 with TRBJ2-3, with a weak D call TRBD1 (6 bases). Germline lookup yields CDR1 SGHRS and CDR2 YFSETQ. Trimming took off 0 bases at V and 4 bases at J, with 12 bases between the two ends. The CDR3 sequence is 15 residues long. The CDR3 region is CASSLDRVPPDTQYF. The DNA for the CDR3 is TGCGCCAGCAGCTTGGACAGGGTCCCACCAGATACGCAGTATTTT.

V gene TRBV18 combines with J gene TRBJ2-5, with D perhaps TRBD1 (5 bases). The CDR3 is 15 residues long. The V and J ends lost 3 bases and 1 base respectively, with 12 bases between them. CDR1 and CDR2 (germline): KGHSH, LQKENI. For the CDR3, the DNA is TGTGCCAGCTCACCGGATCAGGGTTCCCAAGAGACCCAGTACTTC. Translated, it gives CASSPDQGSQETQYF.

The J gene is TRBJ1-2, the V gene TRBV9, with D maybe TRBD1 (6 bases). The CDR3 runs 13 residues. CDR1 and CDR2 (germline): SGDLS, YYNGEE. Trimming took off 6 bases at V and 4 bases at J, with 13 bases between the two ends. Here the CDR3 DNA reads TGTGCCAGCACGGTTTCAGGGGCCTATGGCTACACCTTC. It translates to CASTVSGAYGYTF.

The V and J genes are TRBV7-2 and TRBJ2-3, with TRBD1 matching 8 bases. This CDR3 contains 16 residues. The V gene's germline CDR1 is SGHTA and CDR2 FQGNSA. V dropped 1 base and J dropped 1; count of bases not matched to a gene: 4. The CDR3 here is CASSLVWTGRTDTQYF. Written as DNA, the CDR3 is TGTGCCAGCAGCTTAGTTTGGACAGGGCGCACAGATACGCAGTATTTT.

This chain joins TRBV13 and TRBJ2-2; 8 positions match TRBD2. The CDR3 extends over 17 amino acids. Germline loops: CDR1 PRHDT, CDR2 FYEKMQ (reference sequence). Trimming at V came to 3 bases and at J to 0 bases, leaving 6 bases not matched to a gene. This CDR3 is CASSFIRGLANTGELFF. DNA of the CDR3: TGTGCCAGCAGCTTCATCAGGGGACTAGCGAACACCGGGGAGCTGTTTTTT.

This rearrangement joins TRBV7-8 to TRBJ2-3; D uncertain. The length of the CDR3 is 11 residues. Germline V gene sequence: CDR1 SGHVS, CDR2 FQNEAQ. The V end was cut by 6 bases, the J end by 6 bases, with 7 bases between. This CDR3 reads CASRQEDTQYF. As DNA, the CDR3 is TGTGCCAGCAGGCAGGAGGATACGCAGTATTTT.

J is TRBJ1-3 and V is TRBV4-3; TRBD1 might be the D (6 bases). Germline V gene lookup returns CDR1 LGHNA and CDR2 YSLEER. The CDR3 consists of 15 residues. Trimming left V 0 bases short and J 0 bases short, with 6 bases between. The DNA of the CDR3 is TGCGCCAGCAGCCAAGAGGACAGCTCTGGAAACACCATATATTTT. Protein product: CASSQEDSSGNTIYF.

CDR3 loop: CASSLAGRGEAFF. The DNA of the CDR3 is TGCGCCAGCAGCTTGGCGGGTAGGGGGGAAGCTTTCTTT. The V call is TRBV5-1, the J call TRBJ1-1; D possibly corresponds to TRBD1 (6 bases). Trimming removed 0 bases at V and 8 bases at J, with 11 bases between. Germline lookup yields CDR1 SGHRS and CDR2 YFSETQ. This CDR3 comprises 13 residues.

In the case of this clone: The junction and the germline gene differ at one end; a read error may be behind it. The J gene is TRBJ2-1, the V gene TRBV24-1; D is perhaps TRBD1 (8 bases). Germline-derived CDR1 and CDR2 are KGHDR and SFDVKD. CDR3 size: 13 residues. The CDR3 reads CATSDFQGAGAIF. For the CDR3, the DNA is TGTGCCACCAGTGATTTCCAGGGGGCGGGAGCGATCTTC.

This clone was detected once. The V call is TRBV30, the J call TRBJ2-1; D might be TRBD1 (6 bases). The CDR3 consists of 13 residues. CDR1 and CDR2 (germline): GTSNPN, SVGIG (reference sequence). With 7 bases removed from V and 7 bases from J, the gap between germline ends came to 17 bases. The CDR3 sequence is CAYPGETGNEQFF. CDR3 DNA sequence: TGTGCCTACCCAGGGGAGACGGGAAATGAGCAGTTCTTC.

The chain recombines TRBV7-9 with TRBJ1-2; the D is unclear. The length of the CDR3 is 13 residues. Germline CDR1 is SEHNR and CDR2 is FQNEAQ (reference sequence). Between the trimmed V and J ends, which lost 1 base and 6 bases, there was a span of 9 bases. The CDR3: CASSLGLGDGYTF. In DNA form, the CDR3 reads TGTGCCAGCAGCTTAGGCCTTGGCGATGGCTACACCTTC.